These 31 T cell receptor beta chains share one sample of origin, sequenced in a study of T-cell memory formation after mild COVID-19. TCRdb re-derived calls from the 5' RACE reads in MiXCR, one entry per CDR3 protein. The table includes around 110,000 distinct CDR3 sequences, 9.5% to 15% detected once. The sequenced sample was PBMCs or a T cell subset sorted from them (not recorded which). These receptors all come from an adult woman who had mild COVID-19 (a few samples of this study predate the infection). Cell type and time point are not known.

This clonotype has more than one count but fewer than ten. V gene TRBV5-1 combines with J gene TRBJ2-2, with D hard to call. V was trimmed by 5 bases and J by 3 bases, leaving 11 bases between them. The CDR3 has 14 residues. Germline CDR1 SGHRS, CDR2 YFSETQ. The CDR3 spells CASRQLYDTGELFF. CDR3 sequence (DNA): TGCGCCAGCAGACAATTATATGACACCGGGGAGCTGTTTTTT.

Only a few counts were recorded for this clonotype. This chain connects TRBV5-1 to TRBJ2-3; D may correspond to TRBD1 or TRBD2 (5 bases each). V lost 7 bases and J 3 bases, leaving 18 bases between the germline ends. This CDR3 spans 15 amino acids. Germline lookup yields CDR1 SGHRS and CDR2 YFSETQ. The CDR3 coding sequence is TGCGCCAGCTTTAGGTACGGGGACGCGACAGATACGCAGTATTTT. Translated: CASFRYGDATDTQYF.

The sample holds a few counts of this clonotype. The chain employs TRBV12-3 or TRBV12-4 and TRBJ2-1, with TRBD2 as a possible D gene (5 bases). The germline V and J ends were trimmed by 4 bases and 5 bases, with 18 bases remaining between them. This CDR3 region has 16 residues. CDR3 in amino acids: CASSSRWSSANNEQFF. The CDR3 DNA sequence: TGTGCCAGCAGTTCCCGGTGGAGTAGCGCAAACAATGAGCAGTTCTTC.

This clonotype showed up just a few times. The chain uses TRBV7-3 and TRBJ1-5; no reliable D call. Per germline, CDR1 SGHTA and CDR2 FQGTGA. The CDR3 length is 14 residues. V dropped 6 bases and J dropped 0 bases, with 9 bases sitting between them. In nucleotides, the CDR3 is TGTGCCAGCAGGAGTAGAGGTAGCAATCAGCCCCAGCATTTT. It is translated as CASRSRGSNQPQHF.

Points on this clonotype: A much larger clonotype is one base distant, so this may be a read error. The chain carries TRBV6-1 and TRBJ2-7; D ambiguous. Germline CDR1 and CDR2: MNHNS and SASEGT. This CDR3 is built from 10 residues. Trimming cost V 5 bases and J 3 bases, with 2 bases left between them. The CDR3: CASSNYEQYF. The CDR3 DNA reads as TGTGCCAGCAGTAACTACGAGCAGTACTTC.

The chain carries TRBV10-3 and TRBJ2-4, with D perhaps matching TRBD1 (6 bases). Trimming left V 10 bases short and J 0 bases short, with 13 bases between. The CDR3 is 14 residues long. Germline CDR1 is ENHRY and CDR2 is SYGVKD. Written as DNA, the CDR3 is TGTGCCAGAGGGGGTTTGGGAGCCAAAAACATTCAGTACTTC. Protein sequence: CARGGLGAKNIQYF.

This clonotype showed up just a few times. This chain links TRBV6-5 with TRBJ2-3; weak D call: TRBD2 (7 bases). Germline CDR1 MNHEY, CDR2 SVGAGI. The V end lost 4 bases, the J end lost 4 bases, and 18 bases lay between the germline ends. The CDR3 length is 16 residues. In nucleotides, the CDR3 is TGTGCCAGCAGTTTGAGGGGGGGCCGGTTAGCAGATACGCAGTATTTT. It codes for CASSLRGGRLADTQYF.

This clonotype was observed a few times. The chain combines TRBV5-1 with TRBJ2-1; D gene uncertain. V was trimmed by 1 base and J by 7 bases, leaving 9 bases between them. The CDR3 totals 13 residues. CDR1 SGHRS and CDR2 YFSETQ come from the germline V gene. CDR3 region: CASSLLGGNEQFF. In DNA form, the CDR3 reads TGCGCCAGCAGCTTGTTGGGTGGGAATGAGCAGTTCTTC.

This chain links TRBV20-1 with TRBJ2-5; no reliable D call. There are 11 residues in the CDR3. The V end lost 6 bases, the J end lost 4 bases, and 9 bases lay between the germline ends. Per the germline V gene, CDR1 is DFQATT and CDR2 is SNEGSKA (reference sequence). The CDR3 loop reads CSAPGGETQYF. CDR3 sequence (DNA): TGCAGTGCGCCCGGTGGAGAGACCCAGTACTTC.

This clonotype was observed at least ten times. In DNA, the CDR3 is TGTGCCAGCAGTTCCCCCCCGCAAGGGCCAAATGAGCAGTTCTTC. As protein: CASSSPPQGPNEQFF. The chain uses TRBV7-2 and TRBJ2-1, with D uncertain. There are 15 residues in the CDR3. Trimming stripped 6 bases from V and 7 bases from J, with 19 bases between. From germline, CDR1 is SGHTA and CDR2 FQGNSA.

The gene calls are TRBV7-9 and TRBJ2-7; D is ambiguous. CDR3 size: 14 residues. The ends were cut back, 4 bases at V and 1 base at J, with 11 bases in the middle. Germline CDR1 SEHNR, CDR2 FQNEAQ (reference sequence). The CDR3 loop reads CASSSSRRSYEQYF. CDR3 DNA sequence: TGTGCCAGCAGCTCCTCACGAAGATCCTACGAGCAGTACTTC.

This clonotype was counted between two and nine times. V gene TRBV20-1 combines with J gene TRBJ2-5, with TRBD2 matching over 10 bases. Germline values: CDR1 DFQATT, CDR2 SNEGSKA (reference sequence). V was pared by 0 bases and J by 7 bases, with 14 bases of the junction left unmatched. The CDR3 extends over 17 amino acids. The CDR3 DNA is TGCAGTGCTAGAGATCGACTAGCGGGTTCTCCCTGGGGGACCCAGTACTTC. Translation: CSARDRLAGSPWGTQYF.

V usage is TRBV27 and J usage is TRBJ2-7; D not resolved. Germline CDR1 MNHEY, CDR2 SMNVEV (reference sequence). V was shortened by 4 bases and J by 0 bases, with 7 bases between the two germline ends. The CDR3 contains 13 residues. For the CDR3, the DNA is TGTGCCAGCAGTTATAAGAGCTCCTACGAGCAGTACTTC. Translation: CASSYKSSYEQYF.

The chain employs TRBV12-3 or TRBV12-4 and TRBJ1-1, with D possibly being TRBD1 (5 bases). CDR3 length: 16 amino acids. The V end lost 2 bases, the J end lost 0 bases, and 13 bases lay between the germline ends. The CDR3 DNA reads TGTGCCAGCAGTTTATCAGCCGGGGACCTGAACACTGAAGCTTTCTTT. Encoded protein: CASSLSAGDLNTEAFF.

This clonotype appeared a few times. This chain uses TRBV29-1 with TRBJ2-3, with D uncertain. CDR1 SQVTM and CDR2 ANQGSEA come from the germline V gene. V was pared by 3 bases and J by 4 bases, with 11 bases between. This CDR3 region has 13 residues. CDR3: CSVDLSPPDTQYF. The CDR3 nucleotides are TGCAGCGTTGATTTGTCCCCGCCAGATACGCAGTATTTT.

This clonotype showed up many times. V gene TRBV6-5 combines with J gene TRBJ2-7, with D uncertain. V was pared by 2 bases and J by 3 bases, with 5 bases between. CDR1 MNHEY and CDR2 SVGAGI come from the germline V gene. This CDR3 is built from 12 residues. CDR3 sequence: CASSYEGYEQYF. In nucleotides, the CDR3 is TGTGCCAGCAGTTACGAAGGCTACGAGCAGTACTTC.

In its sample, this clonotype was seen many times. The J gene is TRBJ2-2, the V gene TRBV6-5, with TRBD2 matching over 11 bases. This CDR3 contains 15 residues. Unmatched junction bases numbered 8, after V lost 8 bases and J lost 6 bases. Per the germline V gene, CDR1 is MNHEY and CDR2 is SVGAGI. CDR3 bases: TGTGCCAGCGCCATAGCGGGAGGGGGCGCCGGGGAGCTGTTTTTT. Protein product: CASAIAGGGAGELFF.

This chain uses TRBV6-2 or TRBV6-3 with TRBJ2-3; D possibly uses TRBD1 or TRBD2 (5 bases each). Germline CDR1 is MNHEY and CDR2 is SVGEGT. V lost 4 bases, J lost 0 bases, and 17 bases lay in between. There are 17 residues in the CDR3. The CDR3 region has the DNA TGTGCCAGCAGTTGGGGGACCCCGGACCGAAGCACAGATACGCAGTATTTT. Protein sequence: CASSWGTPDRSTDTQYF.

This clonotype has just a few counts. The rearrangement uses TRBV9 and TRBJ2-5, with D unclear. CDR3 length equals 14 residues. Deletions cut 0 bases from V and 5 bases from J, with 11 bases between. Germline CDR1 reads SGDLS; CDR2 reads YYNGEE. CDR3 DNA: TGTGCCAGCAGCGTAGAGGGCAGTTCGGAGACCCAGTACTTC. Amino acid sequence: CASSVEGSSETQYF.

The chain employs TRBV9 and TRBJ2-1; TRBD2 aligns across 14 bases. Germline assignment: CDR1 SGDLS and CDR2 YYNGEE. The CDR3 totals 17 residues. Unmatched junction bases numbered 3, after V lost 3 bases and J lost 1 base. CDR3 residues: CASSDGTSGGSYNEQFF. In DNA, the CDR3 is TGTGCCAGCAGCGATGGGACTAGCGGGGGATCCTACAATGAGCAGTTCTTC.

The rearrangement uses TRBV7-9 and TRBJ1-3; 7 nucleotides align to TRBD1. This CDR3 region has 15 residues. The V and J ends lost 5 bases and 4 bases, in that order; junction bases with no gene match: 8. Germline V gives CDR1 SEHNR, CDR2 FQNEAQ (reference sequence). CDR3 in DNA: TGTGCCAGCAGCCCATCGACAGGGAACGGAAACACCATATATTTT. Translating it yields CASSPSTGNGNTIYF.

This clonotype was counted a few times. The rearrangement uses TRBV7-9 and TRBJ2-7, with D tentatively TRBD1 (5 bases). V gave up 5 bases and J gave up 3 bases, with 17 bases separating them. CDR1 SEHNR and CDR2 FQNEAQ come from the germline V gene (reference sequence). The CDR3 runs to 15 residues. The CDR3 spells CASSPPSGHYYEQYF. The CDR3 nucleotides read TGTGCCAGCAGCCCTCCATCCGGACATTACTACGAGCAGTACTTC.

This chain joins TRBV10-3 and TRBJ2-7; 14 nucleotides line up with TRBD2. Germline V gives CDR1 ENHRY, CDR2 SYGVKD. The CDR3 has 15 amino acids. Unmatched junction bases numbered 1, after V lost 6 bases and J lost 0 bases. CDR3 protein: CAIRGTSGSSYEQYF. The DNA for the CDR3 is TGTGCCATCAGGGGGACTAGCGGGAGCTCCTACGAGCAGTACTTC.

This sequence joins TRBV20-1 and TRBJ2-1; a possible D gene is TRBD2 (6 bases). CDR3 length equals 16 residues. In germline, CDR1 is DFQATT, CDR2 SNEGSKA (reference sequence). Trimming removed 2 bases at V and 1 base at J, with 15 bases between. This CDR3 reads CSARYTGVVSYNEQFF. For the CDR3, the DNA is TGCAGTGCTAGATATACGGGAGTAGTTTCCTACAATGAGCAGTTCTTC.

The chain uses TRBV12-3 or TRBV12-4 and TRBJ2-7; 12 bases line up with TRBD2. After removal of 5 bases from V and 5 bases from J, the junction contained 4 bases not matched to a gene. The length of the CDR3 is 14 residues. Here the CDR3 DNA reads TGTGCCAGCAGTACCGGACTAGCGGGAAACGAGCAGTACTTC. Translation: CASSTGLAGNEQYF.

The rearrangement links TRBV5-4 to TRBJ1-1, with unresolved D. The V end was cut by 3 bases, the J end by 4 bases, with 13 bases between. The CDR3 extends over 14 amino acids. The germline V gene encodes CDR1 SGHNT and CDR2 YYREEE (reference sequence). The CDR3, as DNA: TGTGCCAGCAGCTCCGAAACACCTCCCACTGAAGCTTTCTTT. It codes for CASSSETPPTEAFF.

The gene calls are TRBV6-5 and TRBJ2-3; D is undetermined. From germline, CDR1 is MNHEY and CDR2 SVGAGI. Trimming pared 2 bases from V and 0 bases from J, leaving 6 bases between. This CDR3 comprises 14 residues. The CDR3 region has the DNA TGTGCCAGCAGTTACCGGTTTAGCACAGATACGCAGTATTTT. Translated: CASSYRFSTDTQYF.

The chain recombines TRBV7-3 with TRBJ1-2; D unclear. Looked up from germline, CDR1 is SGHTA and CDR2 is FQGTGA. V was shortened by 1 base and J by 4 bases, with 13 bases between the two germline ends. CDR3 length: 15 amino acids. CDR3 residues: CASSLSFGMGYGYTF. In DNA form, the CDR3 reads TGTGCCAGCAGCTTAAGTTTCGGGATGGGCTATGGCTACACCTTC.

This CDR3 is CATSDYTDTQYF. CDR3 bases: TGTGCCACCAGTGATTACACAGATACGCAGTATTTT. This chain connects TRBV24-1 to TRBJ2-3; D remains unclear. The CDR3 runs to 12 residues. Per germline, CDR1 KGHDR and CDR2 SFDVKD. Trimming took off 2 bases at V and 2 bases at J, with 1 base between the two ends.

This sequence joins TRBV5-6 and TRBJ1-1; 7 nucleotides match TRBD1. V lost 2 bases to trimming and J lost 0 bases; unmatched junction nucleotides: 1. Germline CDR1 is SGHDT and CDR2 is YYEEEE. This CDR3 comprises 14 residues. The CDR3 coding sequence is TGTGCCAGCAGCTTCGACAGGGTGAACACTGAAGCTTTCTTT. This translates into CASSFDRVNTEAFF.

This clonotype has a handful of counts. J is TRBJ2-3 and V is TRBV7-3; TRBD2 might be the D (7 bases). V lost 5 bases, J lost 4 bases, and 13 bases lay in between. Germline V gene data show CDR1 as SGHTA and CDR2 as FQGTGA. CDR3 length: 14 amino acids. The CDR3 DNA reads as TGTGCCAGCAGCCAAGGGGGGGGCGCAGATACGCAGTATTTT. This translates into CASSQGGGADTQYF.